The T cell receptor beta chain described here comes from a study of glioma-infiltrating T cells after dendritic cell vaccination. Study-level background: Patients had newly diagnosed or recurrent glioblastoma and received dendritic cell vaccines. Dendritic cells derived from monocytes and pulsed with autologous tumor lysate formed the vaccine.

Trimming took 0 bases from V and 1 from J, leaving 4 bases between them. The length of the CDR3 is 13 residues. Germline V gene sequence: CDR1 SGDLS, CDR2 YYNGEE. Profiling relied on immunoSEQ multiplex PCR, and the TCRdb table lists in-frame clones only, not all of them. The sample yields under 100,000 clones, approximately 87% seen once. The sequencing used blood, collected before dendritic cell vaccination. This sequence joins TRBV9 and TRBJ1-1; D call uncertain. This receptor was obtained from a human donor with glioblastoma. CDR3 residues: CASSVDGNTEAFF. The CDR3 region has the DNA TGTGCCAGCAGCGTAGACGGGAACACTGAAGCTTTCTTT.